Each of the 32 T cell receptor beta chains below was sequenced from the same sample in a study of T cell repertoires in urothelial bladder cancer (dated by TCRdb to the late 2010s). The library was obtained by the immunoSEQ multiplex PCR assay. The clones in this table, taken by TCRdb from immuneACCESS, are in-frame only. Not every clone is retained; where verified, under half of the shortfall comes from an unresolved V gene, and the cause of the rest is unknown. This sample is represented by about 9,000 clones; roughly 60% of them were singletons. Jointly, the top ten make up about 33% of the sample. The sample comprised tumor-infiltrating cells from bladder cancer. The receptors were gathered from a human donor with urothelial carcinoma.

The rearrangement links TRBV18 to TRBJ1-1, with TRBD1 as a possible D gene (6 bases). This CDR3 contains 11 residues. CDR1 is KGHSH and CDR2 is LQKENI in the germline V gene. Trimming stripped 11 bases from V and 4 bases from J, with 11 bases between. This CDR3 reads CAGGLGTEAFF. The CDR3 region has the DNA TGTGCCGGGGGGCTAGGCACTGAAGCTTTCTTT. Full variable domain (outside the CDR3, taken from reference TRBV18 and TRBJ1-1): NAGVMQNPRHLVRRRGQEARLRCSPMKGHSHVYWYRQLPEEGLKFMVYLQKENIIDESGMPKERFSAEFPKEGPSILRIQQVVRGDSAAYFCAGGLGTEAFFGQGTRLTVV.

The chain joins TRBV7-2 to TRBJ2-3, with D unresolved. CDR1 and CDR2 from the germline V gene are SGHTA and FQGNSA. Trimming cost V 5 bases and J 6 bases, with 9 bases left between them. This CDR3 comprises 12 residues. Written as DNA, the CDR3 is TGTGCCAGCAGCAGACGTGGTGATACGCAGTATTTT. It yields the protein CASSRRGDTQYF.

This chain uses TRBV4-2 with TRBJ1-5; D is unclear. Germline V gives CDR1 LGHNA, CDR2 YNFKEQ. CDR3 size: 15 residues. V lost 0 bases to trimming and J lost 0 bases, with 6 bases between them. This chain's CDR3 is CASSQEWASNQPQHF. DNA for the CDR3: TGTGCCAGCAGCCAAGAATGGGCTAGCAATCAGCCCCAGCATTTT.

This clone counts as medium-sized. The chain combines TRBV27 with TRBJ1-1; 7 bases align to TRBD1. The CDR3 is 16 residues long. V lost 0 bases, J lost 1 base, and 5 bases stayed unmatched. CDR1 and CDR2 (germline): MNHEY, SMNVEV (reference sequence). The CDR3 region is CASSLSSDRQNTEAFF. CDR3 DNA sequence: TGTGCCAGCAGTTTATCGTCGGACAGGCAGAACACTGAAGCTTTCTTT.

This chain joins TRBV6-6 and TRBJ1-5; D not certain. Germline-derived CDR1 and CDR2 are MNHNY and SVGAGI (reference sequence). V lost 5 bases and J 2 bases, leaving 16 bases between the germline ends. The length of the CDR3 is 16 residues. The CDR3 loop reads CASSLSAGNRNQPQHF. The CDR3 DNA reads as TGTGCCAGCAGTCTCTCCGCCGGGAATCGCAATCAGCCCCAGCATTTT.

The table lists this clone with a count of one. This rearrangement joins TRBV2 to TRBJ1-1; maybe TRBD1 (5 bases). The CDR3 loop spans 14 amino acids. The V end was cut by 6 bases, the J end by 0 bases, with 11 bases between. Germline lookup yields CDR1 SNHLY and CDR2 FYNNEI. CDR3 protein: CASRATVMNTEAFF. The CDR3 DNA is TGTGCCAGCAGGGCGACAGTCATGAACACTGAAGCTTTCTTT.

The chain joins TRBV7-2 to TRBJ1-1; no clear D gene. This CDR3 region has 19 residues. V lost 5 bases and J 5 bases, leaving 30 bases between the germline ends. CDR1 and CDR2 from the germline V gene are SGHTA and FQGNSA. CDR3 coding DNA: TGTGCCAGCAGCCGCCCTAGAACGACCGAGACTCGCAAGAAGACTGAAGCTTTCTTT. Encoded protein: CASSRPRTTETRKKTEAFF.

The genes are TRBV19 and TRBJ2-2; 8 bases are a match to TRBD1. The CDR3 has 13 residues. J gave up 6 bases and V 4 bases, and 1 base lay outside the gene matches. CDR1 is LNHDA, CDR2 SQIVND, per germline (reference sequence). The CDR3: CASSTQGAGELFF. The CDR3 DNA is TGTGCCAGTAGTACACAGGGGGCCGGGGAGCTGTTTTTT. Looking up the rest from reference TRBV19 and TRBJ2-2 gives the full variable domain: DGGITQSPKYLFRKEGQNVTLSCEQNLNHDAMYWYRQDPGQGLRLIYYSQIVNDFQKGDIAEGYSVSREKKESFPLTVTSAQKNPTAFYLCASSTQGAGELFFGEGSRLTVL.

The chain has TRBV7-2 and TRBJ2-7; D is uncertain. This CDR3 region has 11 residues. CDR1 SGHTA and CDR2 FQGNSA come from the germline V gene. Deletions cut 0 bases from V and 7 bases from J, with 4 bases between. The CDR3 here is CASSLALEQYF. Written as DNA, the CDR3 is TGTGCCAGCAGCTTAGCGCTGGAGCAGTACTTC.

The rearrangement uses TRBV7-9 and TRBJ2-3; 8 nucleotides align to TRBD2. From germline, CDR1 is SEHNR and CDR2 FQNEAQ (reference sequence). The CDR3 is 16 amino acids. Trimming cost V 1 base and J 4 bases; bases outside gene matches: 7. CDR3 bases: TGTGCCAGCAGCTTAGGTTCCACTAGCGGCTCAGATACGCAGTATTTT. Protein sequence: CASSLGSTSGSDTQYF.

The chain is built from TRBV9 and TRBJ1-6; 9 bases line up with TRBD1. CDR3 length equals 18 residues. V lost 2 bases to trimming and J lost 4 bases; unmatched junction nucleotides: 10. Germline lookup yields CDR1 SGDLS and CDR2 YYNGEE. Here the CDR3 DNA reads TGTGCCAGCAGCGTGGGGGGGGGGACAGGGAATTATAATTCACCCCTCCACTTT. It encodes CASSVGGGTGNYNSPLHF.

As to this clone: Other DNA sequences in this sample translate to the same CDR3. The chain couples TRBV14 to TRBJ1-1; TRBD1 agrees at 7 bases. This CDR3 is 15 amino acids long. Unmatched junction bases numbered 6, after V lost 4 bases and J lost 1 base. CDR1 is SGHDN, CDR2 FVKESK, per germline. The CDR3: CASSPRTGANTEAFF. The CDR3 DNA sequence: TGTGCCAGCAGCCCGAGGACAGGTGCGAACACTGAAGCTTTCTTT.

The chain uses TRBV5-6 and TRBJ2-3, with 9 bases lining up with TRBD2. The trim removed 5 bases at V and 2 bases at J, leaving 9 bases unmatched. The CDR3 is made up of 16 amino acids. Germline CDR1 reads SGHDT; CDR2 reads YYEEEE. DNA for the CDR3: TGTGCCAGCAGTCCTAGCGGGGTGACGTTCACAGATACGCAGTATTTT. Translating it yields CASSPSGVTFTDTQYF.

This chain joins TRBV18 and TRBJ1-2; 10 nucleotides align to TRBD1. V dropped 4 bases and J dropped 1; count of bases not matched to a gene: 12. Germline lookup yields CDR1 KGHSH and CDR2 LQKENI. This CDR3 spans 18 amino acids. The CDR3 sequence is CASSRQPGQGTYNYGYTF. The CDR3 DNA reads TGTGCCAGCTCACGACAACCGGGACAGGGGACCTATAACTATGGCTACACCTTC.

The rearrangement joins TRBV10-3 to TRBJ1-4; D is possibly TRBD1 (5 bases). CDR3 length: 14 residues. The V gene lost 3 bases and the J gene lost 7 bases, with 12 bases spanning the gap. CDR1 is ENHRY and CDR2 is SYGVKD in the germline V gene. The CDR3 DNA is TGTGCCATCAGTGAAGGGCAGGGTGCTGAAAAACTGTTTTTT. Protein product: CAISEGQGAEKLFF.

This clone occurred a few times. The CDR3 nucleotides read TGTGCCAGCAGCTCGGCCTCCGGTTCCTACGGGACCCAGTACTTC. Amino acid sequence: CASSSASGSYGTQYF. V gene TRBV5-4 combines with J gene TRBJ2-5; no clear D gene. The germline V and J ends were trimmed by 3 bases and 7 bases, with 19 bases remaining between them. The germline V gene encodes CDR1 SGHNT and CDR2 YYREEE (reference sequence). This CDR3 is built from 15 residues. Using reference TRBV5-4 and TRBJ2-5 for the parts outside the CDR3, the full variable domain is ETGVTQSPTHLIKTRGQQVTLRCSSQSGHNTVSWYQQALGQGPQFIFQYYREEENGRGNFPPRFSGLQFPNYSSELNVNALELDDSALYLCASSSASGSYGTQYFGPGTRLLVL.

The gene calls are TRBV14 and TRBJ2-7; D is ambiguous. From germline, CDR1 is SGHDN and CDR2 FVKESK. Trimming removed 1 base at V and 3 bases at J, with 25 bases between. The CDR3 has 19 amino acids. Here the CDR3 DNA reads TGTGCCAGCAGCCAAGTTCCCACACGGTACTTTACGGAAATCTACGAGCAGTACTTC. Translated: CASSQVPTRYFTEIYEQYF.

There are a few counts of this clone. The chain joins TRBV30 to TRBJ1-2; D is ambiguous. There are 14 residues in the CDR3. V lost 0 bases and J 0 bases, leaving 8 bases between the germline ends. Germline V lookup: CDR1 GTSNPN, CDR2 SVGIG (reference sequence). CDR3 loop: CAWSVEVSNYGYTF. In DNA, the CDR3 is TGTGCCTGGAGTGTAGAGGTGTCTAACTATGGCTACACCTTC.

This rearrangement joins TRBV5-6 to TRBJ2-7; possible D gene TRBD1, 6 bases. Trimming took off 0 bases at V and 4 bases at J, with 11 bases between the two ends. This CDR3 spans 14 amino acids. CDR1 is SGHDT and CDR2 is YYEEEE in the germline V gene. The CDR3 is CASSLGTDTYEQYF. The CDR3 bases are TGTGCCAGCAGCTTGGGGACAGATACTTACGAGCAGTACTTC.

This clone was observed a few times. The V gene is TRBV7-8, the J gene TRBJ2-7; 12 nucleotides line up with TRBD2. V trimming: 3 bases; J trimming: 4 bases; junction bases outside the gene matches: 10. There are 17 residues in the CDR3. Germline-derived CDR1 and CDR2 are SGHVS and FQNEAQ. Written as DNA, the CDR3 is TGTGCCAGCAGCTTGGCTAGCGGGGGGGCTTTTAGTTACGAGCAGTACTTC. Protein sequence: CASSLASGGAFSYEQYF. Combining the CDR3 with reference TRBV7-8 and TRBJ2-7 gives the whole variable domain GAGVSQSPRYKVAKRGQDVALRCDPISGHVSLFWYQQALGQGPEFLTYFQNEAQLDKSGLPSDRFFAERPEGSVSTLKIQRTQQEDSAVYLCASSLASGGAFSYEQYFGPGTRLTVT.

The table lists this clone with a few counts. This sequence joins TRBV11-2 and TRBJ1-2, with 8 bases lining up with TRBD1. Trimming took 3 bases from V and 4 from J; bases not matched to a gene: 1. The CDR3 loop spans 13 amino acids. Germline V gives CDR1 SGHAT, CDR2 FQNNGV. In nucleotides, the CDR3 is TGTGCCAGCAGCTTTGGGACAGGCTATGGCTACACCTTC. Translation: CASSFGTGYGYTF.

V is TRBV5-4 and J is TRBJ2-2; TRBD1 aligns across 7 bases. V trimming: 4 bases; J trimming: 5 bases; junction bases outside the gene matches: 8. CDR1 and CDR2 (germline): SGHNT, YYREEE (reference sequence). The CDR3 has 15 amino acids. The CDR3: CASSRPLTGTGELFF. DNA for the CDR3: TGTGCCAGCAGCCGACCGTTGACAGGGACCGGGGAGCTGTTTTTT. The complete variable domain, with remaining parts taken from reference TRBV5-4 and TRBJ2-2, reads ETGVTQSPTHLIKTRGQQVTLRCSSQSGHNTVSWYQQALGQGPQFIFQYYREEENGRGNFPPRFSGLQFPNYSSELNVNALELDDSALYLCASSRPLTGTGELFFGEGSRLTVL.

The chain has TRBV2 and TRBJ2-2; no clear D. CDR1 and CDR2 (germline): SNHLY, FYNNEI. The V end lost 9 bases, the J end lost 0 bases, and 11 bases lay between the germline ends. The CDR3 is 14 residues long. CDR3 sequence reads: CASRPGANTGELFF. The DNA for the CDR3 is TGTGCCAGTCGTCCTGGGGCGAACACCGGGGAGCTGTTTTTT.

This clone is labeled as large. The genes are TRBV4-1 and TRBJ2-1; 7 nucleotides match TRBD2. V dropped 3 bases and J dropped 4; count of bases not matched to a gene: 15. This CDR3 contains 18 residues. Germline CDR1 and CDR2: MGHRA and YSYEKL. The CDR3 DNA sequence: TGCGCCAGCAGCCAGAGCCGGGACTACCTCACGTCTTACAATGAGCAGTTCTTC. Protein sequence: CASSQSRDYLTSYNEQFF.

The rearrangement joins TRBV7-2 to TRBJ2-1; no clear D. The germline gives CDR1 SGHTA, CDR2 FQGNSA. The CDR3 length is 15 residues. The germline V and J ends were trimmed by 4 bases and 4 bases, with 14 bases remaining between them. The CDR3 loop reads CASSSTWGPYNEQFF. Written as DNA, the CDR3 is TGTGCCAGCAGCTCCACCTGGGGTCCTTACAATGAGCAGTTCTTC. The full variable domain, completed using reference TRBV7-2 and TRBJ2-1, is GAGVSQSPSNKVTEKGKDVELRCDPISGHTALYWYRQSLGQGLEFLIYFQGNSAPDKSGLPSDRFSAERTGGSVSTLTIQRTQQEDSAVYLCASSSTWGPYNEQFFGPGTRLTVL.

This clone came up once. The J gene is TRBJ2-7, the V gene TRBV5-1; no definite D call. The length of the CDR3 is 12 residues. CDR1 is SGHRS and CDR2 is YFSETQ in the germline V gene. The germline V and J ends were trimmed by 4 bases and 3 bases, with 8 bases remaining between them. CDR3 coding DNA: TGCGCCAGCAGCCTGGACGGCTACGAGCAGTACTTC. This gives the protein CASSLDGYEQYF.

CDR3 protein: CASSDGQGDGYTF. CDR3 bases: TGCGCCAGCAGCGACGGACAGGGAGATGGCTACACCTTC. The J gene is TRBJ1-2, the V gene TRBV5-1, with TRBD1 matching over 8 bases. This CDR3 is 13 amino acids long. Germline V gene data show CDR1 as SGHRS and CDR2 as YFSETQ. Losses at the gene ends were 4 bases for V and 6 bases for J; bases not matched to a gene: 5.

This chain uses TRBV5-6 with TRBJ2-1; 8 nucleotides align to TRBD2. The J segment lost 9 bases and the V segment lost 4 bases, leaving 15 bases of the junction unmatched. The germline CDR1 and CDR2 sequences are SGHDT and YYEEEE. The CDR3 has 16 amino acids. CDR3 amino acids: CASSRGLGTSLGEQFF. The CDR3 region has the DNA TGTGCCAGCAGCCGGGGTCTGGGGACTAGTTTGGGTGAGCAGTTCTTC.

The rearrangement uses TRBV9 and TRBJ2-7; no clear D. CDR1 SGDLS and CDR2 YYNGEE come from the germline V gene. Trimming took off 0 bases at V and 4 bases at J, with 8 bases between the two ends. The CDR3 has 13 residues. The CDR3 coding sequence is TGTGCCAGCAGCGTAGCGGCCGGATACGAGCAGTACTTC. Protein: CASSVAAGYEQYF. Full variable domain (outside the CDR3, taken from reference TRBV9 and TRBJ2-7): DSGVTQTPKHLITATGQRVTLRCSPRSGDLSVYWYQQSLDQGLQFLIQYYNGEERAKGNILERFSAQQFPDLHSELNLSSLELGDSALYFCASSVAAGYEQYFGPGTRLTVT.

The chain employs TRBV6-5 and TRBJ1-2; TRBD1 agrees at 8 bases. The germline V gene encodes CDR1 MNHEY and CDR2 SVGAGI. V trimming: 6 bases; J trimming: 4 bases; junction bases outside the gene matches: 7. This CDR3 region has 14 residues. The CDR3 protein is CASSPGQGGYGYTF. The DNA of the CDR3 is TGTGCCAGCAGCCCTGGACAGGGCGGCTATGGCTACACCTTC.

This clone is classed as medium-sized. The CDR3 bases are TGTGCCAGCAGGCCGGAAAGCGGGAGCACCTACAATGAGCAGTTCTTC. Translated: CASRPESGSTYNEQFF. The rearrangement links TRBV27 to TRBJ2-1; 8 nucleotides line up with TRBD2. CDR3 length: 16 residues. CDR1 MNHEY and CDR2 SMNVEV come from the germline V gene (reference sequence). V dropped 6 bases and J dropped 2; count of bases not matched to a gene: 9.

The CDR3: CASSGGVLAYEQYF. Here the CDR3 DNA reads TGTGCCAGCAGCGGAGGGGTACTCGCCTACGAGCAGTACTTC. The chain joins TRBV2 to TRBJ2-7; D is possibly TRBD2 (6 bases). V was pared by 6 bases and J by 2 bases, with 14 bases between. CDR3 length: 14 residues. CDR1 and CDR2 (germline): SNHLY, FYNNEI. Using reference TRBV2 and TRBJ2-7 for the parts outside the CDR3, the full variable domain is EPEVTQTPSHQVTQMGQEVILRCVPISNHLYFYWYRQILGQKVEFLVSFYNNEISEKSEIFDDQFSVERPDGSNFTLKIRSTKLEDSAMYFCASSGGVLAYEQYFGPGTRLTVT.